The entry that follows covers one TCR beta chain sequence. No antigen is known for it. CDR3 length: 12 amino acids. V lost 2 bases, J lost 10 bases, and 9 bases lay in between. Germline CDR1 and CDR2: MNHEY and SVGAGI. This entry belongs to a study of cytomegalovirus exposure and HLA in healthy donors. Turning to the study itself: Most genotyped donors, around 78% of 398, had Caucasian-associated genetic ancestry. Study-wide results and caveats: In a later analysis, a missense DCLRE1C variant was linked to TCR beta V- and J-gene trimming.

In the PCR, 60 Vbeta and 13 Jbeta primers were used. In the source study's methods: Later, an analysis found 80 million or so unique TCR beta chains, and approximately 10 million of these were shared. Profiling relied on immunoSEQ multiplex PCR, and the TCRdb table lists in-frame clones only, not all of them. That table gives V, J and clone size, and the DNA gave D and trimming. This sample has some 150,000 clones, with about three quarters found just once. Specimen: PBMCs. V usage is TRBV6-5 and J usage is TRBJ2-1; tentative D call: TRBD1 (6 bases). The sequence came from a female donor in good health and CMV-seropositive. In DNA, the CDR3 is TGTGCCAGCAGTTACGACAGGCAGGAGCAGTTCTTC. It specifies CASSYDRQEQFF.